The clone carrying this TCR beta chain was recorded a few times. These data belong to a study of shared clonotypes between healthy human individuals. The CDR3 extends over 12 amino acids. Trimming pared 3 bases from V and 9 bases from J, leaving 11 bases between. CDR1 and CDR2 from the germline V gene are SNHLY and FYNNEI. This table comes from immunoSEQ multiplex PCR, and its TCRdb copy is limited to in-frame clones, with some not included. The sample consists of around 1.1 million clones, roughly 80% of them appearing once. The receptor comes from a man between 18 and 29 years old in good health. Some clones in this sample may be carry-over from other donors' samples. Sequences were obtained from memory CD4+ T cells from PBMCs. The subset is: CD45RA-negative fraction. V usage is TRBV2 and J usage is TRBJ1-2; D gene ambiguous. The DNA for the CDR3 is TGTGCCAGCAGTGAGAGAAGGGCAAGCTACACCTTC. This codes for CASSERRASYTF.